This T cell receptor (beta chain) came from a study of T cell responses to AZD1222 COVID-19 vaccine. The study, taken as a whole, reports: The donors showed a predominance of white British ancestry and of females, with possible underestimation of clonal diversity. Baseline seropositivity occurred in only a handful of AZD1222 recipients. Spike was spanned by vaccine-associated CD4 TCRs, which were dominant at 160-218 and 743-854.

The CDR3 consists of 17 residues. V lost 5 bases and J lost 2, with 22 bases in between. Germline assignment: CDR1 MNHEY and CDR2 SVGEGT. For this clone: The antigen remains unidentified.

The assay was immunoSEQ multiplex PCR, and TCRdb's table has in-frame clones only and misses some. The sample holds some 140,000 clones, about 88% seen once. The TCR sequence derives from an adult in good health. The input for sequencing was peripheral blood, taken on day 0 of AZD1222 vaccination. J is TRBJ2-7 and V is TRBV6-2 or TRBV6-3; either TRBD1 or TRBD2 may fit D (6 bases each). The CDR3 region is CASSRPLTGTGAYEQYF. The CDR3 region has the DNA TGTGCCAGCAGTCGGCCCCTTACAGGGACTGGGGCCTACGAGCAGTACTTC.